This TCR beta chain emerged from a study of control samples from healthy donors and cancer patients. The assay was immunoSEQ multiplex PCR, and TCRdb's table has in-frame clones only and misses some. Of more than 85,000 clones detected, 90% to 95% appear once; the ten largest clones hold 2% to 3%. The CDR3 contains 15 residues. With 0 bases removed from V and 4 bases from J, the gap between germline ends came to 13 bases. Germline V lookup: CDR1 SGHRS, CDR2 YFSETQ. The rearrangement uses TRBV5-1 and TRBJ2-5; D is perhaps TRBD2 (6 bases). Sequenced material: blood. The clonotype comes from a woman between 18 and 30 years old in good health. CDR3 sequence: CASSLGTILGETQYF. Here the CDR3 DNA reads TGCGCCAGCAGCTTGGGGACTATCTTAGGAGAGACCCAGTACTTC. The full variable domain, with the rest looked up from reference TRBV5-1 and TRBJ2-5, is KAGVTQTPRYLIKTRGQQVTLSCSPISGHRSVSWYQQTPGQGLQFLFEYFSETQRNKGNFPGRFSGRQFSNSRSEMNVSTLELGDSALYLCASSLGTILGETQYFGPGTRLLVL.